Reported below is one TCR beta chain. Here immunoSEQ multiplex PCR was the method, and the copy in TCRdb shows in-frame clones only, minus some. The table lists about 17,000 clones, about three quarters of them singletons. The data stem from a study of somatic mutations in cytotoxic T cells in rheumatoid arthritis. This CDR3 region has 15 residues. Germline CDR1 is SEHNR and CDR2 is FQNEAQ (reference sequence). V lost 0 bases to trimming and J lost 7 bases; unmatched junction nucleotides: 6. The sequenced sample was CD8+ T cells sorted from blood. This chain connects TRBV7-9 to TRBJ2-1; 7 bases fit TRBD2. This TCR derives from an adult with rheumatoid arthritis. The CDR3 loop is CASSLAFSGRNEQFF. CDR3 bases: TGTGCCAGCAGCTTAGCGTTTAGCGGGCGGAATGAGCAGTTCTTC.